This TCR beta chain was identified in a study of blood T cell repertoires in COVID-19. Overall study context: Sites in the United States, Italy and Spain provided acute and convalescent COVID-19 samples. From T cells, B-cell-depleted T cells, or PBMCs came the material, which was cDNA or gDNA.

Profiled with immunoSEQ multiplex PCR; TCRdb holds only in-frame clones, not every one. Of about 220,000 clones in the sample, about 90% were seen once. There are 15 residues in the CDR3. Germline CDR1 KGHDR, CDR2 SFDVKD. The V gene end was trimmed by 9 bases and the J gene end by 1 base; junction bases not matched to a gene: 7. The table lists this clone with a count of one. V and J are TRBV24-1 and TRBJ2-2, with 7 bases fitting TRBD1. The clonotype originates from a young man who had been exposed to COVID-19. Sequencing was performed on PBMCs or T cells enriched from blood (not recorded which). For the CDR3, the DNA is TGTGCCACCCTGACAGGGTTTTTGAACACCGGGGAGCTGTTTTTT. This gives the protein CATLTGFLNTGELFF.